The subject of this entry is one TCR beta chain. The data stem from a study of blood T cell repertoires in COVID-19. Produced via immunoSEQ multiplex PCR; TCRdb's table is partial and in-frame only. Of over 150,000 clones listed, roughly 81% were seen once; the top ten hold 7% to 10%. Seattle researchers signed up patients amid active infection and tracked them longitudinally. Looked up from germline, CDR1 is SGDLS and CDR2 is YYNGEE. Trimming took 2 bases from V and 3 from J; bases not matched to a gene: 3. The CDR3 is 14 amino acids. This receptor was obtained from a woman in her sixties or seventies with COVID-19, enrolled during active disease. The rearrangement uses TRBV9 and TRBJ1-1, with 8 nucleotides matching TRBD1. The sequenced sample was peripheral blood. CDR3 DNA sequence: TGTGCCAGCAGCGTCGGACAGGGCTACACTGAAGCTTTCTTT. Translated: CASSVGQGYTEAFF.